The source of this TCR beta chain is a study of human T cells and chemical hapten exposure. TCRdb fed the RACE reads into MiXCR, producing one record per CDR3 protein. The sample holds 95,000 or so distinct CDR3 sequences; roughly 10% are singletons and the top ten take more than 3%. This clonotype was recorded many times. Antigen specificity is unknown. Study-level findings and limits: Sensitizing with DPC caused no change in TCRs above 1 in 1000 frequency.

The CDR3 is 14 residues long. CDR1 is SGHTA and CDR2 is FQGNSA in the germline V gene. V was clipped by 2 bases and J by 6 bases, with 14 bases between them. Sample time point: patch test 2, 6 weeks after DPC sensitization. Stated treatment: therapeutic diphenylcyclopropenone sensitization with weekly scalp DPC. This chain links TRBV7-2 with TRBJ2-7; no definite D call. The receptor's source is a woman aged 40-49 years with alopecia areata. Some clones in this sample may be carry-over from other donors' samples. The sequencing used whole blood, collected in connection with sensitization to the hapten diphenylcyclopropenone (DPC). CDR3 residues: CASSLRRIPGEQYF. The CDR3 nucleotides are TGTGCCAGCAGCTTAAGACGGATTCCGGGCGAGCAGTACTTC.